These 24 T cell receptor beta chains originate from one sample sequenced in a study of shared clonotypes between healthy human individuals. Repertoires were generated with immunoSEQ multiplex PCR, while TCRdb's copy carries only in-frame clones and drops some. This table holds about half a million clones, 79% found once. The sample consisted of PBMCs. The receptors were gathered from a woman in her thirties or forties in good health. Some clones in this sample may be carry-over from other donors' samples.

The genes are TRBV7-2 and TRBJ1-4, with a tentative D call TRBD1 (6 bases). Germline V lookup: CDR1 SGHTA, CDR2 FQGNSA. This CDR3 is 15 amino acids long. The germline V and J ends were trimmed by 0 bases and 8 bases, with 13 bases remaining between them. The CDR3 nucleotides read TGTGCCAGCAGCTTAGCGGGGGCGGGGAACGAAAAACTGTTTTTT. As protein: CASSLAGAGNEKLFF.

This clone was picked up many times. The chain couples TRBV5-4 to TRBJ2-2; D might be TRBD1 or TRBD2, each matching 6 bases. Germline V CDR1 and CDR2: SGHNT, YYREEE (reference sequence). The V and J ends lost 1 base and 4 bases respectively, with 11 bases between them. This CDR3 is built from 15 residues. The CDR3 coding sequence is TGTGCCAGCAGCTTGCAGGGGAGGAGCACCGGGGAGCTGTTTTTT. Translated, it gives CASSLQGRSTGELFF.

This clone was counted a few times. The genes are TRBV6-1 and TRBJ2-2; D uncertain. The CDR3 sequence is 13 residues long. Germline CDR1 and CDR2: MNHNS and SASEGT. Trimming took 4 bases from V and 5 from J, leaving 8 bases between them. The CDR3 coding sequence is TGTGCCAGCAGTGTCAGTGGGACCGGGGAGCTGTTTTTT. Amino acids: CASSVSGTGELFF.

This sequence joins TRBV19 and TRBJ2-3; D is unclear. Germline CDR1 is LNHDA and CDR2 is SQIVND (reference sequence). This CDR3 comprises 12 residues. V was pared by 7 bases and J by 0 bases, with 5 bases between. The CDR3 loop reads CASIGSTDTQYF. CDR3 DNA: TGTGCCAGTATCGGTAGCACAGATACGCAGTATTTT.

This clone was seen a few times. The rearrangement links TRBV2 to TRBJ1-3; D possibly corresponds to TRBD1 (5 bases). The CDR3 contains 15 residues. In germline, CDR1 is SNHLY, CDR2 FYNNEI. V gave up 2 bases and J gave up 0 bases, with 8 bases separating them. CDR3 sequence: CASSEQGGSGNTIYF. The CDR3 DNA is TGTGCCAGCAGTGAACAGGGAGGCTCTGGAAACACCATATATTTT.

This rearrangement joins TRBV2 to TRBJ2-7, with no clear D. V was trimmed by 11 bases and J by 7 bases, leaving 24 bases between them. This CDR3 comprises 14 residues. CDR1 is SNHLY, CDR2 FYNNEI, per germline. As DNA, the CDR3 is TGTGCCGGCACTTCCGGGCCTCCGGTGGGGGAGCAGTACTTC. It yields the protein CAGTSGPPVGEQYF.

This chain uses TRBV5-1 with TRBJ2-1; D may be TRBD2 (8 bases). The CDR3 length is 19 residues. The ends were cut back, 5 bases at V and 4 bases at J, with 28 bases in the middle. Germline V gene data show CDR1 as SGHRS and CDR2 as YFSETQ. The CDR3 region is CASSGQGVPSGSNYNEQFF. The CDR3 DNA sequence: TGCGCCAGCAGTGGGCAGGGGGTACCAAGCGGGAGCAATTACAATGAGCAGTTCTTC.

The rearrangement joins TRBV4-1 to TRBJ2-7, with D uncertain. Trimming pared 0 bases from V and 10 bases from J, leaving 10 bases between. The CDR3 has 12 amino acids. Germline CDR1 and CDR2: MGHRA and YSYEKL. Here the CDR3 DNA reads TGCGCCAGCAGCCAAGATCAGATCGTACAGTACTTC. It translates to CASSQDQIVQYF.

Notes on this clone: The sample contains more than one DNA sequence encoding this CDR3. DNA of the CDR3: TGCGCCAGCAGCTTGGCGAGCTCCTACAATGAGCAGTTCTTC. Translation gives CASSLASSYNEQFF. The chain joins TRBV5-1 to TRBJ2-1; D not certain. Germline V CDR1 and CDR2: SGHRS, YFSETQ. V was shortened by 0 bases and J by 0 bases, with 4 bases between the two germline ends. The CDR3 totals 14 residues.

The chain couples TRBV7-2 to TRBJ1-2; 7 nucleotides agree with TRBD1. Trimming took 1 base from V and 2 from J; bases not matched to a gene: 7. There are 16 residues in the CDR3. In germline, CDR1 is SGHTA, CDR2 FQGNSA. The CDR3 sequence: CASSLVKGAHNYGYTF. In DNA form, the CDR3 reads TGTGCCAGCAGCTTAGTGAAGGGGGCACACAACTATGGCTACACCTTC.

The rearrangement joins TRBV23-1 to TRBJ2-1, with no clear D. TRBV23-1 counts as an open reading frame of uncertain function. Between the trimmed V and J ends, which lost 2 bases and 6 bases, there was a span of 8 bases. The CDR3 consists of 13 residues. CDR3 amino acids: CASSQPYSNEQFF. The CDR3 DNA is TGCGCCAGCAGTCAACCCTACAGCAATGAGCAGTTCTTC.

The chain combines TRBV29-1 with TRBJ2-3; 8 bases agree with TRBD1. The CDR3 extends over 17 amino acids. CDR1 and CDR2 (germline): SQVTM, ANQGSEA. The trim removed 1 base at V and 0 bases at J, leaving 9 bases unmatched. The CDR3, as DNA: TGCAGCGTTGAAGTTAAAAGGACAGGGCCTAGCACAGATACGCAGTATTTT. This translates into CSVEVKRTGPSTDTQYF.

The V call is TRBV5-1, the J call TRBJ1-2, with a possible D match to TRBD1 (6 bases). CDR1 and CDR2 from the germline V gene are SGHRS and YFSETQ. CDR3 size: 16 residues. V lost 1 base and J 0 bases, leaving 13 bases between the germline ends. The CDR3 here is CASSLRTGHPNYGYTF. For the CDR3, the DNA is TGCGCCAGCAGCTTGAGAACAGGGCACCCTAACTATGGCTACACCTTC. Filled out from reference TRBV5-1 and TRBJ1-2, the complete variable domain reads KAGVTQTPRYLIKTRGQQVTLSCSPISGHRSVSWYQQTPGQGLQFLFEYFSETQRNKGNFPGRFSGRQFSNSRSEMNVSTLELGDSALYLCASSLRTGHPNYGYTFGSGTRLTVV.

The chain is built from TRBV5-1 and TRBJ1-1; no firm D call. With 0 bases removed from V and 3 bases from J, the gap between germline ends came to 9 bases. Germline V gene data show CDR1 as SGHRS and CDR2 as YFSETQ. This CDR3 comprises 14 residues. The CDR3 DNA reads TGCGCCAGCAGCTTGGCCCGGAGGGACACTGAAGCTTTCTTT. As protein: CASSLARRDTEAFF.

The chain is built from TRBV2 and TRBJ2-7; tentative D call: TRBD2 (7 bases). Germline values: CDR1 SNHLY, CDR2 FYNNEI. The V end was cut by 10 bases, the J end by 2 bases, with 18 bases between. This CDR3 region has 14 residues. The CDR3 loop reads CAITRRGGTYEQYF. The CDR3 coding sequence is TGTGCCATCACCCGGAGGGGGGGAACCTACGAGCAGTACTTC.

V usage is TRBV28 and J usage is TRBJ1-5; D remains unclear. The CDR3 loop spans 16 amino acids. Looked up from germline, CDR1 is MDHEN and CDR2 is SYDVKM. Trimming removed 4 bases from V and 0 bases from J, with 13 bases in between. DNA for the CDR3: TGTGCCAGCAGTTCCCCTTTAACACGTAGCAATCAGCCCCAGCATTTT. Residues: CASSSPLTRSNQPQHF.

This rearrangement joins TRBV15 to TRBJ1-5; D remains ambiguous. The CDR3 spans 16 residues. V shed 0 bases and J shed 0 bases, with 9 bases lying between them. Germline V lookup: CDR1 LNHNV, CDR2 YYDKDF (reference sequence). The CDR3 DNA reads TGTGCCACCAGCAGAGAACTTACCTATAGCAATCAGCCCCAGCATTTT. Translating gives CATSRELTYSNQPQHF. The full variable domain, completed using reference TRBV15 and TRBJ1-5, is DAMVIQNPRYQVTQFGKPVTLSCSQTLNHNVMYWYQQKSSQAPKLLFHYYDKDFNNEADTPDNFQSRRPNTSFCFLDIRSPGLGDTAMYLCATSRELTYSNQPQHFGDGTRLSIL.

The chain combines TRBV30 with TRBJ1-6, with D maybe TRBD1 (6 bases). Germline CDR1 and CDR2: GTSNPN and SVGIG (reference sequence). Trimming removed 0 bases at V and 9 bases at J, with 12 bases between. The CDR3 extends over 14 amino acids. The CDR3 region has the DNA TGTGCCTGGAGTGTAGGGGGAGACTCTTCACCCCTCCACTTT. It specifies CAWSVGGDSSPLHF.

This chain joins TRBV30 and TRBJ2-5; D perhaps matches TRBD2 (5 bases). V lost 4 bases to trimming and J lost 1 base, with 13 bases between them. The CDR3 loop spans 14 amino acids. The V gene's germline CDR1 is GTSNPN and CDR2 SVGIG (reference sequence). CDR3 coding DNA: TGTGCCTGGAATAGGGAGATGGGCCAAGAGACCCAGTACTTC. Amino acids: CAWNREMGQETQYF.

The chain carries TRBV18 and TRBJ2-5; a weak D match, TRBD1 (6 bases). The germline V gene encodes CDR1 KGHSH and CDR2 LQKENI. The CDR3 spans 15 residues. V lost 6 bases and J lost 2, with 16 bases in between. CDR3 nucleotides: TGTGCCAGCTCTCCAATTCCGGGACAACAAGAGACCCAGTACTTC. This gives the protein CASSPIPGQQETQYF.

The CDR3 DNA follows: TGTGCCAGCTCACCACCGGTACGGGCCTACGAGCAGTACTTC. Translated: CASSPPVRAYEQYF. The V and J genes are TRBV18 and TRBJ2-7, with unresolved D. Germline V CDR1 and CDR2: KGHSH, LQKENI. CDR3 size: 14 residues. Trimming pared 0 bases from V and 2 bases from J, leaving 8 bases between.

In this sample, this clone turned up once. The chain couples TRBV5-6 to TRBJ2-5; the match to TRBD1 covers 9 bases. CDR1 is SGHDT, CDR2 YYEEEE, per germline. The CDR3 totals 17 residues. V shed 3 bases and J 7 bases; nucleotides not matched to a gene: 16. The CDR3 here is CASSSFRRQGVVGTQYF. CDR3 bases: TGTGCCAGCAGCTCCTTCCGCAGACAGGGGGTTGTTGGGACCCAGTACTTC.

The count of this clone is one. The chain carries TRBV5-6 and TRBJ2-3; D is possibly TRBD2 (7 bases). CDR1 SGHDT and CDR2 YYEEEE come from the germline V gene. The CDR3 has 14 amino acids. Trimming removed 7 bases from V and 0 bases from J, with 12 bases in between. The CDR3 is CASGRGASTDTQYF. CDR3 in DNA: TGTGCCAGCGGACGGGGGGCGAGCACAGATACGCAGTATTTT. Drawing the rest from reference TRBV5-6 and TRBJ2-3, the complete variable domain is DAGVTQSPTHLIKTRGQQVTLRCSPKSGHDTVSWYQQALGQGPQFIFQYYEEEERQRGNFPDRFSGHQFPNYSSELNVNALLLGDSALYLCASGRGASTDTQYFGPGTRLTVL.

The V call is TRBV6-6, the J call TRBJ2-7, with D uncertain. This CDR3 is built from 12 residues. CDR1 and CDR2 (germline): MNHNY, SVGAGI (reference sequence). V shed 6 bases and J shed 13 bases, with 19 bases lying between them. CDR3 in amino acids: CASSYTGSSKYF. In nucleotides, the CDR3 is TGTGCCAGCAGCTATACCGGGTCCTCAAAATACTTC.